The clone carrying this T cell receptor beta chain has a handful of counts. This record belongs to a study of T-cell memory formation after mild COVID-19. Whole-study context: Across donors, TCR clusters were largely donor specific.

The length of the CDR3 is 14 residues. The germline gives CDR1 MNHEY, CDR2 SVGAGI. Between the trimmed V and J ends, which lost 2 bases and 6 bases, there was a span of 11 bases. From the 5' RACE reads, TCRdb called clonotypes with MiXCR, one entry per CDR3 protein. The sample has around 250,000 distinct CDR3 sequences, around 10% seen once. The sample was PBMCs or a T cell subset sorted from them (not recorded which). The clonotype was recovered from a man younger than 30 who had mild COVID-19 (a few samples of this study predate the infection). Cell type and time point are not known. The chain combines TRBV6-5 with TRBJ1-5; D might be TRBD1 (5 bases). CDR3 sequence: CASSYRGPGQPQHF. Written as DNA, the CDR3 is TGTGCCAGCAGTTACCGGGGACCCGGTCAGCCCCAGCATTTT.